This section outlines one TCR beta chain sequence together with its context. Its antigen is unknown. Peptide-pool stimulation followed by sequencing identified expanded antigen-specific CD4+ clonotypes in the ViraFEST assay. The culture ran for around nine days, and then CD4+ T cells were isolated. Prior SARS-CoV-2 infection was absent in the vaccine recipients, as shown by negative nucleocapsid antibodies. Some clones are missing from TCRdb's copy, which holds only in-frame ones; the method was immunoSEQ multiplex PCR. The sample carries about 24,000 clones, about 74% recorded once. V shed 4 bases, J shed 5 bases, and the junction held 6 bases outside the gene matches. The CDR3 runs to 16 residues. Germline loops: CDR1 SGHNT, CDR2 YYREEE (reference sequence). These data originate in a study of vaccination effects on CD4 cells after COVID-19.

This specimen was CD4+ T cells from PBMCs cultured with SARS-CoV-2 spike peptides, taken before COVID-19 vaccination. The chain joins TRBV5-4 to TRBJ2-2, with 12 bases that match TRBD2. This receptor was taken from a human donor who received a COVID-19 vaccine. The CDR3: CASSDPSGGATGELFF. Here the CDR3 DNA reads TGTGCCAGCAGCGACCCTAGCGGGGGGGCGACCGGGGAGCTGTTTTTT.